The 18 T cell receptor beta chains listed next were all sequenced from one sample in a study of blood T cell repertoires in COVID-19. TCRdb's copy holds only in-frame clones and misses some; the assay was immunoSEQ multiplex PCR. The sample consists of 45,000 to 60,000 clones, over 70% of them appearing once. The source material was peripheral blood. All receptors derive from a human donor with active or convalescent COVID-19. The donor label of this sample is uncertain.

The CDR3 spells CASSFTGNYGYTF. DNA for the CDR3: TGTGCCAGCAGCTTTACAGGGAACTATGGCTACACCTTC. The chain joins TRBV5-4 to TRBJ1-2, with a possible D match to TRBD1 (6 bases). Trimming cost V 2 bases and J 2 bases, with 7 bases left between them. The CDR3 runs to 13 residues. CDR1 and CDR2 from the germline V gene are SGHNT and YYREEE (reference sequence).

This chain uses TRBV3-1 (or the pseudogene TRBV3-2) with TRBJ1-5, with D perhaps TRBD1 (5 bases). The V and J ends lost 6 bases and 0 bases respectively, with 9 bases between them. Germline loops: CDR1 LGHDT, CDR2 YNNKEL (reference sequence). The CDR3 covers 14 residues. DNA of the CDR3: TGTGCCAGCAGTGGGGCACCTAGCAATCAGCCCCAGCATTTT. This sequence encodes CASSGAPSNQPQHF.

The chain couples TRBV7-2 to TRBJ2-1, with 9 positions matching TRBD2. This CDR3 comprises 17 residues. After removal of 4 bases from V and 5 bases from J, the junction contained 12 bases not matched to a gene. The germline V gene has CDR1 SGHTA and CDR2 FQGNSA. CDR3 region: CASSSRPGAGGHNEQFF. CDR3 coding DNA: TGTGCCAGCAGCTCCCGCCCCGGAGCGGGAGGCCACAATGAGCAGTTCTTC.

This clone was observed once. V usage is TRBV6-2 or TRBV6-3 and J usage is TRBJ2-1, with 8 bases identical to TRBD1. The CDR3 runs to 16 residues. Germline assignment: CDR1 MNHEY and CDR2 SVGEGT. Unmatched junction bases numbered 13, after V lost 4 bases and J lost 8 bases. The CDR3 loop reads CASSSTARGRVYEQFF. The CDR3 DNA follows: TGTGCCAGCAGTTCCACCGCCAGGGGGCGCGTTTATGAGCAGTTCTTC.

CDR3 amino acids: CASSESSGGSTVQYF. The CDR3 bases are TGTGCCAGCAGCGAGTCTAGCGGAGGGTCTACGGTGCAGTACTTC. V gene TRBV6-5 combines with J gene TRBJ2-7; 7 bases line up with TRBD2. Germline loops: CDR1 MNHEY, CDR2 SVGAGI. CDR3 length: 15 amino acids. The V and J ends lost 6 bases and 9 bases, in that order; junction bases with no gene match: 17.

The chain combines TRBV30 with TRBJ2-7; 11 positions match TRBD2. V lost 3 bases, J lost 5 bases, and 9 bases stayed unmatched. Germline CDR1 and CDR2: GTSNPN and SVGIG (reference sequence). This CDR3 spans 15 amino acids. CDR3: CAWSTTSGSPHEQYF. Written as DNA, the CDR3 is TGTGCCTGGAGCACAACTAGCGGGAGTCCCCACGAGCAGTACTTC.

The V gene is TRBV27, the J gene TRBJ1-3, with 7 nucleotides matching TRBD1. The V gene end was trimmed by 6 bases and the J gene end by 1 base; junction bases not matched to a gene: 9. Germline values: CDR1 MNHEY, CDR2 SMNVEV (reference sequence). This CDR3 comprises 16 residues. CDR3 DNA: TGTGCCAGCAGCTTTTCGGCCAGGGGGTCTGGAAACACCATATATTTT. Its translation is CASSFSARGSGNTIYF.

The genes are TRBV11-2 and TRBJ2-5, with TRBD2 matching 8 bases. The CDR3 spans 16 residues. V trimming: 5 bases; J trimming: 7 bases; junction bases outside the gene matches: 15. Germline CDR1 reads SGHAT; CDR2 reads FQNNGV. This chain's CDR3 is CASSRPGGNRRGTQYF. For the CDR3, the DNA is TGTGCCAGCAGCCGGCCGGGGGGGAACCGACGTGGGACCCAGTACTTC. The full variable domain, completed using reference TRBV11-2 and TRBJ2-5, is EAGVAQSPRYKIIEKRQSVAFWCNPISGHATLYWYQQILGQGPKLLIQFQNNGVVDDSQLPKDRFSAERLKGVDSTLKIQPAKLEDSAVYLCASSRPGGNRRGTQYFGPGTRLLVL.

V and J are TRBV24-1 and TRBJ2-3, with a possible D match to TRBD2 (5 bases). The CDR3 extends over 15 amino acids. Trimming shortened V by 10 bases and J by 1 base, and 17 bases separated the two germline ends. CDR1 is KGHDR and CDR2 is SFDVKD in the germline V gene. The CDR3 DNA reads as TGTGCCACAGGGTCCGGGGTTGTAGGCACAGATACGCAGTATTTT. Amino acid sequence: CATGSGVVGTDTQYF.

This clone was seen a few times. The chain is built from TRBV7-9 and TRBJ1-2; TRBD1 matches 8 bases. Germline loops: CDR1 SEHNR, CDR2 FQNEAQ (reference sequence). The CDR3 totals 14 residues. The V segment lost 4 bases and the J segment 7 bases; nucleotides outside the gene matches: 8. The CDR3 region is CASSSRGRSAGYTF. The CDR3 DNA follows: TGTGCCAGCAGCTCCAGGGGGCGATCGGCTGGCTACACCTTC.

The rearrangement joins TRBV6-5 to TRBJ2-7; 7 bases match TRBD1. The germline gives CDR1 MNHEY, CDR2 SVGAGI. V trimming: 2 bases; J trimming: 6 bases; junction bases outside the gene matches: 10. The CDR3 runs 15 residues. The CDR3 coding sequence is TGTGCCAGCAGTTACCTAGGGGGCCGAGTGTCCGAGCAGTACTTC. Translated: CASSYLGGRVSEQYF.

This clone was observed a handful of times. The V gene is TRBV12-3 or TRBV12-4, the J gene TRBJ1-2; D gene ambiguous. Deletions cut 3 bases from V and 4 bases from J, with 6 bases between. The CDR3 covers 12 residues. In nucleotides, the CDR3 is TGTGCCAGCAGTTTCGGTTTCTATGGCTACACCTTC. As protein: CASSFGFYGYTF.

This sequence joins TRBV2 and TRBJ1-5, with TRBD1 matching 11 bases. Trimming cost V 7 bases and J 5 bases; bases outside gene matches: 7. The CDR3 contains 15 residues. CDR1 is SNHLY and CDR2 is FYNNEI in the germline V gene. This CDR3 reads CASKSDRGLYQPQHF. The CDR3 DNA reads TGTGCCAGCAAGTCGGACAGGGGGCTTTATCAGCCCCAGCATTTT.

The chain uses TRBV7-9 and TRBJ2-2, with 12 bases fitting TRBD2. Germline V gives CDR1 SEHNR, CDR2 FQNEAQ (reference sequence). The CDR3 sequence is 19 residues long. With 4 bases clipped from V and 0 bases from J, the junction kept 9 bases outside the gene matches. CDR3 nucleotides: TGTGCCAGCAGCTCACTTCAGGGACTAGCGGGCTCGAACACCGGGGAGCTGTTTTTT. Translated: CASSSLQGLAGSNTGELFF.

The chain carries TRBV11-2 and TRBJ1-2, with a weak D call TRBD1 (5 bases). Germline CDR1 SGHAT, CDR2 FQNNGV. The CDR3 extends over 14 amino acids. Trimming removed 5 bases at V and 7 bases at J, with 17 bases between. DNA of the CDR3: TGTGCCAGCAGCCCGCTGCCGGGACTCGGTGGCTACACCTTC. Its protein product is CASSPLPGLGGYTF.

The V call is TRBV15, the J call TRBJ2-1; 8 bases line up with TRBD1. Germline V gene lookup returns CDR1 LNHNV and CDR2 YYDKDF (reference sequence). This CDR3 is 16 amino acids long. Trimming removed 3 bases from V and 4 bases from J; junction bases left unmatched: 8. The CDR3 DNA sequence: TGTGCCACCAGCAGCGATCCGACAGGGGCGTACAATGAGCAGTTCTTC. Amino acids: CATSSDPTGAYNEQFF.

V and J are TRBV24-1 and TRBJ2-3, with TRBD1 matching 7 bases. CDR1 and CDR2 from the germline V gene are KGHDR and SFDVKD. The length of the CDR3 is 16 residues. The J segment lost 2 bases and the V segment lost 1 base, leaving 5 bases of the junction unmatched. CDR3 DNA sequence: TGTGCCACCAGTGATTTTGGGGGACAGCTCACAGATACGCAGTATTTT. It yields the protein CATSDFGGQLTDTQYF.

This rearrangement joins TRBV5-1 to TRBJ2-6, with a tentative D call TRBD1 (6 bases). The CDR3 consists of 17 residues. Looked up from germline, CDR1 is SGHRS and CDR2 is YFSETQ. The V and J ends lost 1 base and 12 bases respectively, with 23 bases between them. This CDR3 reads CASSLTGSLENPSVLTF. In DNA, the CDR3 is TGCGCCAGCAGCTTGACAGGGTCACTCGAGAACCCAAGCGTCCTGACTTTC.